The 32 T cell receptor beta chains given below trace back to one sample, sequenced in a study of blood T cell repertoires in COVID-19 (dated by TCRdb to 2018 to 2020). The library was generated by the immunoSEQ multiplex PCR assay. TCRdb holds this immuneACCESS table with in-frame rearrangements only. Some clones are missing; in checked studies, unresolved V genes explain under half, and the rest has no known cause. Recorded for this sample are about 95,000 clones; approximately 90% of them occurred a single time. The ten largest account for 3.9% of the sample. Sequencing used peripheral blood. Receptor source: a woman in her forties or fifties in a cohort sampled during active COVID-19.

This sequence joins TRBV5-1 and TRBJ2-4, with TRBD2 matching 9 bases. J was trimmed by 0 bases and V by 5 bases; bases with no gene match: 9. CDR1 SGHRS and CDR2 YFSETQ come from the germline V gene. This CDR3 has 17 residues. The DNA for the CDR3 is TGCGCCAGCAGTGAGACTAGCGGAACAATAGCCAAAAACATTCAGTACTTC. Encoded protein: CASSETSGTIAKNIQYF.

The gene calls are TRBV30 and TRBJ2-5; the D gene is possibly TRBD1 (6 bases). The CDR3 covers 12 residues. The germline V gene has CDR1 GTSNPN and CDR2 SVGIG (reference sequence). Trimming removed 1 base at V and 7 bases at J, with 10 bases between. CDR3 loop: CAWSAGTMTQYF. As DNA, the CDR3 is TGTGCCTGGAGTGCCGGGACAATGACCCAGTACTTC. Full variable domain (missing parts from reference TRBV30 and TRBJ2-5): SQTIHQWPATLVQPVGSPLSLECTVEGTSNPNLYWYRQAAGRGLQLLFYSVGIGQISSEVPQNLSASRPQDRQFILSSKKLLLSDSGFYLCAWSAGTMTQYFGPGTRLLVL.

The CDR3 sequence is CATSDQTGGGFTDTQYF. The CDR3 DNA follows: TGTGCCACCAGTGATCAAACAGGGGGCGGCTTCACAGATACGCAGTATTTT. V usage is TRBV24-1 and J usage is TRBJ2-3, with TRBD1 identical over 9 bases. The CDR3 has 17 residues. The J segment lost 2 bases and the V segment lost 3 bases, leaving 8 bases of the junction unmatched. Per germline, CDR1 KGHDR and CDR2 SFDVKD.

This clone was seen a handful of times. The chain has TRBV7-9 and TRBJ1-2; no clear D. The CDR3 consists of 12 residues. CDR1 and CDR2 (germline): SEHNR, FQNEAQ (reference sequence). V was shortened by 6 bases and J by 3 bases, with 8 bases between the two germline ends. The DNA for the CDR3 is TGTGCCAGCAGTCCAATCCACTATGGCTACACCTTC. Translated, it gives CASSPIHYGYTF. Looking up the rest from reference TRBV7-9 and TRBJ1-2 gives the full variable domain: DTGVSQNPRHKITKRGQNVTFRCDPISEHNRLYWYRQTLGQGPEFLTYFQNEAQLEKSRLLSDRFSAERPKGSFSTLEIQRTEQGDSAMYLCASSPIHYGYTFGSGTRLTVV.

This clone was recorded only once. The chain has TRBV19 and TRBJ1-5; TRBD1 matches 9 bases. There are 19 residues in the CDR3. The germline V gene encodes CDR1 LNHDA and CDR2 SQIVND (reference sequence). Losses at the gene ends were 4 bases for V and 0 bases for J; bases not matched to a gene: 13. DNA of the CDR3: TGTGCCAGTAGTAGGTGGACAGGGGCCGGCAACCTTAGCAATCAGCCCCAGCATTTT. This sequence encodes CASSRWTGAGNLSNQPQHF.

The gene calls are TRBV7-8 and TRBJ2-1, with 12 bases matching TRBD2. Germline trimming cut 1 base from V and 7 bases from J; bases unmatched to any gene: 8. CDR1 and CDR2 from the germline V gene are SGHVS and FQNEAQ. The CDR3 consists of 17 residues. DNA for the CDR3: TGTGCCAGCAGCTTAGTCCTAGCGGGAGGGGAGACGAATGAGCAGTTCTTC. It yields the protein CASSLVLAGGETNEQFF.

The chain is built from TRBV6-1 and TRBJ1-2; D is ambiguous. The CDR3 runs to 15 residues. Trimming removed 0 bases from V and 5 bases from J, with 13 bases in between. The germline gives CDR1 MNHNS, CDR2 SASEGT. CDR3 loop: CASSEAFGTEYGYTF. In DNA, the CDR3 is TGTGCCAGCAGTGAAGCCTTCGGAACGGAGTATGGCTACACCTTC.

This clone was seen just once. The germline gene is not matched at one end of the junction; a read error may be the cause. The CDR3 nucleotides read TGTGCCAGCAATGGACAGGGGGAGAGAGCATTT. This sequence encodes CASNGQGERAF. The rearrangement uses TRBV6-6 and TRBJ1-5; TRBD1 agrees at 10 bases. Germline V CDR1 and CDR2: MNHNY, SVGAGI (reference sequence). This CDR3 contains 11 residues.

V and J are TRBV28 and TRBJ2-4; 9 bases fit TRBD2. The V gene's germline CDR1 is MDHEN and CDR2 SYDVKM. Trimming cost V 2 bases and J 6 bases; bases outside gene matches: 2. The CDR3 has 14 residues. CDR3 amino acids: CASSLPSGVNIQYF. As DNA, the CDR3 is TGTGCCAGCAGTTTACCTAGCGGGGTAAACATTCAGTACTTC.

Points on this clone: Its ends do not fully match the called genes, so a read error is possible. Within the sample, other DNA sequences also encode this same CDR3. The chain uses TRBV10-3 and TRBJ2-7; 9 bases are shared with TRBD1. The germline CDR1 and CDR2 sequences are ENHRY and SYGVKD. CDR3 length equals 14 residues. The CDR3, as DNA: TGTGCCATCAGTGAGTGGGACAGGGACTACAAGCAGTACTTC. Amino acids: CAISEWDRDYKQYF.

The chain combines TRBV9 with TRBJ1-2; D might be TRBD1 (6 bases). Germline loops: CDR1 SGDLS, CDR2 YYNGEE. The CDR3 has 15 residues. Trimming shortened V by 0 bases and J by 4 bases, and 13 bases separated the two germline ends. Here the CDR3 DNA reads TGTGCCAGCAGCGTAGACCCAGGGGTAGGCTATGGCTACACCTTC. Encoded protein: CASSVDPGVGYGYTF.

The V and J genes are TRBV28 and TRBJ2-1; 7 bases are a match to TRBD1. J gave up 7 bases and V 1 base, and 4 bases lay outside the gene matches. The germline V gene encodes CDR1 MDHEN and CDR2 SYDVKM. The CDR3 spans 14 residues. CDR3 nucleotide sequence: TGTGCCAGCAGTTTATCAGGGGGAAGTAATGAGCAGTTCTTC. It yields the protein CASSLSGGSNEQFF.

For the CDR3, the DNA is TGTGCCAGCAGTGGCTTCAGGGGCTCCTATAATTCACCCCTCCACTTT. This encodes CASSGFRGSYNSPLHF. The chain links TRBV6-1 to TRBJ1-6; possibly TRBD1 for D (6 bases). The germline V and J ends were trimmed by 4 bases and 0 bases, with 10 bases remaining between them. There are 16 residues in the CDR3. The V gene's germline CDR1 is MNHNS and CDR2 SASEGT.

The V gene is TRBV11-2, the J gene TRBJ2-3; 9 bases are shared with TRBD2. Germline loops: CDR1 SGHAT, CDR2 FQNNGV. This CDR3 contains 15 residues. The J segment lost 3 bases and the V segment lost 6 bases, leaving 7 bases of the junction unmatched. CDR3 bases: TGTGCCAGCAGATCAAGCGGGGGGCCGACAGATACGCAGTATTTT. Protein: CASRSSGGPTDTQYF.

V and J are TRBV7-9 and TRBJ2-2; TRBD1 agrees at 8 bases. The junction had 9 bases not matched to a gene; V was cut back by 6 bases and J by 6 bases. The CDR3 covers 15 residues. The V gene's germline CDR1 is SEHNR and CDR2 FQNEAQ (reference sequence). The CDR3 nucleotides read TGTGCCAGCAGACCCGGACAGGGTTTGTCCGGGGAGCTGTTTTTT. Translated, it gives CASRPGQGLSGELFF.

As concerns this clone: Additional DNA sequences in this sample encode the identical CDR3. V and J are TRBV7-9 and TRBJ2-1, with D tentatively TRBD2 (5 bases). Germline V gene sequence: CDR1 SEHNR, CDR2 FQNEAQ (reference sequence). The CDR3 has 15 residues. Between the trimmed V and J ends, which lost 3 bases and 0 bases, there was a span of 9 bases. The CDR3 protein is CASSLQGSSYNEQFF. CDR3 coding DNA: TGTGCCAGCAGCTTGCAAGGGAGCTCCTACAATGAGCAGTTCTTC.

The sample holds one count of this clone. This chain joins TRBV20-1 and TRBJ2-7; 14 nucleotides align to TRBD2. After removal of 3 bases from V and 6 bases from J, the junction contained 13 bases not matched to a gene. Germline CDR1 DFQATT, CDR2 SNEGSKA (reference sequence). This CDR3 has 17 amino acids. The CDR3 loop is CSASRTSGRYRGGEQYF. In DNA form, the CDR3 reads TGCAGTGCTAGTCGGACTAGCGGGAGGTATCGGGGTGGCGAGCAGTACTTC.

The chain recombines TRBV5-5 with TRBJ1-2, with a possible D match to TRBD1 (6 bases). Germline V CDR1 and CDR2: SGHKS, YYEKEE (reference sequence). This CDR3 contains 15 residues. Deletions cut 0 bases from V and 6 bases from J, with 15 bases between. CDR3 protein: CASSLAGQRLNGYTF. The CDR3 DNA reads TGTGCCAGCAGCTTGGCCGGACAGAGACTGAATGGCTACACCTTC.

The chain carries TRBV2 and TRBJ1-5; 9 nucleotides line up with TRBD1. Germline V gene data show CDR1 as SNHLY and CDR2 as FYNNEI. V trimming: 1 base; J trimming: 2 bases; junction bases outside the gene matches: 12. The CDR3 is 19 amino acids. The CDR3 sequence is CASSEVGRTGAFGNQPQHF. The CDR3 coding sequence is TGTGCCAGCAGTGAAGTCGGGAGGACAGGGGCGTTTGGCAATCAGCCCCAGCATTTT.

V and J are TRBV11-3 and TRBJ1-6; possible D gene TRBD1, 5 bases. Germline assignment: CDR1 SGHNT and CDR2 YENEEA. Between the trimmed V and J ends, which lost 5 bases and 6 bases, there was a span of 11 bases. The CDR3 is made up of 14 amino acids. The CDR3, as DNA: TGTGCCAGCAGCCCGGGACTAACTAATTCACCCCTCCACTTT. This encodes CASSPGLTNSPLHF.

The CDR3 DNA follows: TGTGCCAGCAGTTTATTGCAGGGGGTGTATGAAAAACTGTTTTTT. Protein product: CASSLLQGVYEKLFF. The V call is TRBV28, the J call TRBJ1-4, with 7 nucleotides matching TRBD1. This CDR3 contains 15 residues. Trimming at V came to 1 base and at J to 6 bases, leaving 5 bases not matched to a gene. Germline V lookup: CDR1 MDHEN, CDR2 SYDVKM.

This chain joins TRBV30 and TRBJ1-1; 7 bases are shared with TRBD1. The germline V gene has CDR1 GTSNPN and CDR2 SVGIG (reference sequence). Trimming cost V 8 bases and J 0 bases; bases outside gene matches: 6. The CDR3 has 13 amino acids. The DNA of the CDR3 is TGTGCCGGTCACAGGGGTGTGAACACTGAAGCTTTCTTT. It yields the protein CAGHRGVNTEAFF.

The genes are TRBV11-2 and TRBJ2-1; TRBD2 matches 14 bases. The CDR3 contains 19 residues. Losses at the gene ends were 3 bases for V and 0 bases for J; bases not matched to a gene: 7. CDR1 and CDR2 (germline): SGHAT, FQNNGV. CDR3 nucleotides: TGTGCCAGCAGCTTCGACCGACTAGCGGGAGGGGGCTCCTACAATGAGCAGTTCTTC. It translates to CASSFDRLAGGGSYNEQFF. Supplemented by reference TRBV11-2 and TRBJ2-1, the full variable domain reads EAGVAQSPRYKIIEKRQSVAFWCNPISGHATLYWYQQILGQGPKLLIQFQNNGVVDDSQLPKDRFSAERLKGVDSTLKIQPAKLEDSAVYLCASSFDRLAGGGSYNEQFFGPGTRLTVL.

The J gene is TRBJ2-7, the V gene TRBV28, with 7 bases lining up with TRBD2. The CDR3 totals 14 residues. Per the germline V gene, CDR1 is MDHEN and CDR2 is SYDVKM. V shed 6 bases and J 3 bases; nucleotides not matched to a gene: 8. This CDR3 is CASSSNGGDYEQYF. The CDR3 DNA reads TGTGCCAGCAGCTCCAATGGGGGGGACTACGAGCAGTACTTC.

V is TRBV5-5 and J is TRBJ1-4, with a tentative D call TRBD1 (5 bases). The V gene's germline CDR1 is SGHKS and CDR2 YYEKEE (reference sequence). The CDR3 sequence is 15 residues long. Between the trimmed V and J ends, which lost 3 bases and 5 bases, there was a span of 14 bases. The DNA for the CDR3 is TGTGCCAGCAGCTGGGGAGGGGTGGCGAATGAAAAACTGTTTTTT. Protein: CASSWGGVANEKLFF.

In nucleotides, the CDR3 is TGTGCCAGCAGCCTCAGGACTAGCGGGGACCACAATGAGCAGTTCTTC. Its protein is CASSLRTSGDHNEQFF. The V call is TRBV7-9, the J call TRBJ2-1; 12 bases line up with TRBD2. Germline CDR1 SEHNR, CDR2 FQNEAQ (reference sequence). The J segment lost 5 bases and the V segment lost 5 bases, leaving 7 bases of the junction unmatched. This CDR3 spans 16 amino acids.

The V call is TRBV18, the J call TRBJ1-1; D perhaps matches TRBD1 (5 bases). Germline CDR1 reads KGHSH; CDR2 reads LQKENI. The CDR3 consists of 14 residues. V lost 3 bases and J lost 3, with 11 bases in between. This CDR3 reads CASSPRDFYTEAFF. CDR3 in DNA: TGTGCCAGCTCACCCCGGGACTTTTACACTGAAGCTTTCTTT.

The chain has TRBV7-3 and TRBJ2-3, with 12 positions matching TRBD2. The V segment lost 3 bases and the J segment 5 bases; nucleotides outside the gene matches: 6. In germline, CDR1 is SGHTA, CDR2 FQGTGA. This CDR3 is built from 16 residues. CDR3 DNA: TGTGCCAGCAGCTTCGCTAGCGGGGGGGTTAAAGATACGCAGTATTTT. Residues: CASSFASGGVKDTQYF.

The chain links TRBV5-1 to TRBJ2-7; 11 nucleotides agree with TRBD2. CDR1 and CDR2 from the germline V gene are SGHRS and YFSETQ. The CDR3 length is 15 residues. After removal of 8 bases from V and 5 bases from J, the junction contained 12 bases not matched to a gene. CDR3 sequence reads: CASTTSGRAIDEQYF. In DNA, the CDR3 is TGCGCCAGTACAACTAGCGGGAGAGCAATTGACGAGCAGTACTTC.

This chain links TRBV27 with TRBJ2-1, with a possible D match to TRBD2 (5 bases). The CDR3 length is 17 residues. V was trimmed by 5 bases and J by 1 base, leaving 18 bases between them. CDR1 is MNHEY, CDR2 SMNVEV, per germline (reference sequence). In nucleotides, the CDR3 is TGTGCCAGCAGTCCCTCCATGGCGGGCCTATCCTACAATGAGCAGTTCTTC. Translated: CASSPSMAGLSYNEQFF.

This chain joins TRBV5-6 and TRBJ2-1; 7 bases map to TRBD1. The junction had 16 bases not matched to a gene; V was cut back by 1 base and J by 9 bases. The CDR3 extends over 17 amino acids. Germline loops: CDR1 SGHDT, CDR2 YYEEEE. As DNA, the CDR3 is TGTGCCAGCAGCTTGCCCCCCGGACAGGTGGGCAGGGGTGAGCAGTTCTTC. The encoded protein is CASSLPPGQVGRGEQFF.

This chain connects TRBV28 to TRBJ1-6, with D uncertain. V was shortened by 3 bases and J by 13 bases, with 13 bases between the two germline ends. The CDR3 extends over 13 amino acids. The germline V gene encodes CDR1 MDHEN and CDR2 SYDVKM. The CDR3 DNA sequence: TGTGCCAGCAGTTTCCCCATGCCGGGTCCCCTCCACTTT. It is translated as CASSFPMPGPLHF.